The rows below give T cell receptor beta chains drawn from one sample of a study of cytomegalovirus exposure and HLA in healthy donors. Clones were read by immunoSEQ multiplex PCR, and TCRdb kept only the in-frame ones, dropping some. The repertoire holds tens of thousands of clones, with approximately 70% as singletons. The source material was PBMCs. The receptors shown here come from a woman aged 55-69 years in good health and CMV-seropositive. The CDR3 runs from the conserved cysteine through the conserved F or W. Fields, in order: clone size, V gene, J gene, D gene, CDR3 DNA, CDR3 protein. D genes are given only for firm matches. Some rows have no size entry. The others give once, few or many, or a class for an expanded clone.

>NA|TRBV4-1|TRBJ1-5|NA
TGCGCCAGCAGCCAAGATTTGCGGGGAAATCAGCCCCAGCATTTT
CASSQDLRGNQPQHF
>NA|TRBV5-1|TRBJ2-1|TRBD2
TGCGCCAGCACGCTAGCGGGGGGCTACAATGAGCAGTTCTTC
CASTLAGGYNEQFF
>NA|TRBV2|TRBJ2-3|NA
TGTGCCAGCAGTTACTCGGGAGAAGATACGCAGTATTTT
CASSYSGEDTQYF
>NA|TRBV14|TRBJ1-2|TRBD1
TGTGCCAGCAGCCTCTCTCGGGACAGAGACCATGGCTACACCTTC
CASSLSRDRDHGYTF
>NA|TRBV5-6|TRBJ1-1|NA
TGTGCCAGCAGCTTCGTTTTGAACACTGAAGCTTTCTTT
CASSFVLNTEAFF
>NA|TRBV7-9|TRBJ1-4|NA
TGTGCCAGCAGCTTGGGGGGTACTAATGAAAAACTGTTTTTT
CASSLGGTNEKLFF
>NA|TRBV7-2|TRBJ2-7|TRBD1
TGTGCCAGCAGCCCCCCCGCAGGGGGCATCGAGCAGTACTTC
CASSPPAGGIEQYF
>NA|TRBV2|TRBJ2-7|TRBD2
TGTGCCAGCAGCTTCAGCGGGGGGGCCGGGCACGAGCAGTACTTC
CASSFSGGAGHEQYF
>NA|TRBV2|TRBJ1-5|NA
TGTGCCAGCAGTGACCTACAGGTCCTTAGCAATCAGCCCCAGCATTTT
CASSDLQVLSNQPQHF
>few|TRBV7-2|TRBJ2-6|NA
TGTGCCAGCAGCTTAATTTGGGCAGGGTCTGGGGCCAACGTCCTGACTTTC
CASSLIWAGSGANVLTF
>NA|TRBV11-2|TRBJ2-7|NA
TGTGCCAGCAGCTCTCTCCGGGACGGGAGCGAGCAGTACTTC
CASSSLRDGSEQYF
>NA|TRBV19|TRBJ2-5|TRBD2
TGTGCCAGTAGTATTCGAGGGCTAGCGGGGGCCCAAGAGACCCAGTACTTC
CASSIRGLAGAQETQYF
>NA|TRBV5-1|TRBJ2-4|TRBD2
TGCGCCAGCAGCTTGAATAGCGGGGATAACATTCAGTACTTC
CASSLNSGDNIQYF
>once|TRBV21-1|TRBJ1-6|NA
TGTGCCAGCAGCAATGGAGGGGGCTGGATTTCACCCCTCCACTTT
CASSNGGGWISPLHF
>once|TRBV7-2|TRBJ2-3|NA
TGTGCCAGCATGGGGGCCCCGGATACGCAGTATTTT
CASMGAPDTQYF
>NA|TRBV5-6|TRBJ1-5|TRBD1
TGTGCCAGCAGCTCAACCGGGACAGGGATTACTCAGCCCCAGCATTTT
CASSSTGTGITQPQHF
>NA|TRBV11-2|TRBJ2-7|TRBD1
TGTGCCAGCAGCTTAAGCAGGGGGTCTTACTACGAGCAGTACTTC
CASSLSRGSYYEQYF
>NA|TRBV5-8|TRBJ1-4|NA
TGTGCCAGCAGCTTGAAACAGGGTGCTGAAAAACTGTTTTTT
CASSLKQGAEKLFF
>NA|TRBV7-2|TRBJ1-6|NA
TGTGCCAGCAGGCAAACCGGGGAGTCACCCCTCCACTTT
CASRQTGESPLHF
>NA|TRBV10-3|TRBJ1-3|NA
TGTGCCATCAGTGAGTCCGCCTCCGGGGACACCATATATTTT
CAISESASGDTIYF
>NA|TRBV7-7|TRBJ2-5|TRBD1
TGTGCTAGCAGCTCTAGGACAGGGAACTCAGTTGAGACCCAGTACTTC
CASSSRTGNSVETQYF
>NA|TRBV7-9|TRBJ2-7|NA
TGTTCCAGCAGCTTCGGGGTCGAGCAGTACTTC
CSSSFGVEQYF
>NA|TRBV2|TRBJ2-3|TRBD2
TGTGCCAGCAGTCCGGGACTAGCGGGGGGACGAGATACGCAGTATTTT
CASSPGLAGGRDTQYF
>NA|TRBV7-2|TRBJ1-2|NA
TGTGCCAGCAGCTTCCTCTCCCAGGAGAGGGATGGCTACACCTTC
CASSFLSQERDGYTF
>NA|TRBV9|TRBJ2-2|NA
TGTGCCAGCAGCGCCCAGGGTCCGAACACCGGGGAGCTGTTTTTT
CASSAQGPNTGELFF
>once|TRBV4-1|TRBJ1-6|NA
TGCGCCAGCAGCCAAGATTCGGCAGGCCAGAATTCACCCCTCCACTTT
CASSQDSAGQNSPLHF
>once|TRBV11-3|TRBJ1-6|NA
TGTGCCAGCAGCCTGGGACTAGTCAATTCACCCCTCCACTTT
CASSLGLVNSPLHF
>few|TRBV4-2|TRBJ1-5|NA
TGTGCCAGCAGCACAGGCTCCGCTCCCCAGCATTTT
CASSTGSAPQHF
>once|TRBV6-6|TRBJ1-1|NA
TGTGCCACTCTAAGTGACACTGCCAAAGCTTTCTTT
CATLSDTAKAFF
>NA|TRBV5-1|TRBJ2-3|TRBD1
TGCGCCAGCAGCTCGATCCCAATACGGGACAGGGAAACTAGCACAGATACGCAGTATTTT
CASSSIPIRDRETSTDTQYF
>once|TRBV6-6|TRBJ2-3|TRBD2
TGTGCCAGCAGGATCGTAGCTGGGGGGGCAGATACGCAGTATTTT
CASRIVAGGADTQYF
>NA|TRBV10-3|TRBJ2-7|TRBD2
TGTGCCATCAGTGCTGCTAGCGGATCCTACGAGCAGTACTTC
CAISAASGSYEQYF
>once|TRBV19|TRBJ1-2|NA
TGTGCCAGTACCCCCACGAATCTGGGGAGGGGTAACTATGGCTACACCTTC
CASTPTNLGRGNYGYTF
>NA|TRBV4-2|TRBJ2-7|TRBD1
TGTGCCAGCAGCCAAGGGGTCCCGGGACAGGGACCCTACGAGCAGTACTTC
CASSQGVPGQGPYEQYF
>NA|TRBV7-9|TRBJ1-1|TRBD1
TGTGCCAGCAGCCACGGACAGGGGAAGAACACTGAAGCTTTCTTT
CASSHGQGKNTEAFF
>NA|TRBV6-5|TRBJ1-5|NA
TGTGCCAGCAGTTACTCGTGGTCAGTTTCTCAGCCCCAGCATTTT
CASSYSWSVSQPQHF
>once|TRBV7-7|TRBJ2-5|NA
TGTGCTAGCAGCCCAGGGACTGACTACAAGACCCAGTACTTC
CASSPGTDYKTQYF
>NA|TRBV18|TRBJ1-2|TRBD1
TGTGCCAGCTCACCGCAACCGGGACAGGGAGCGGCAAATGGCTACACCTTC
CASSPQPGQGAANGYTF
>NA|TRBV7-2|TRBJ1-2|TRBD1
TGTGCCAGCAGGACAGGGTATGACGGCTACACCTTC
CASRTGYDGYTF
>NA|TRBV7-3|TRBJ1-5|NA
TGTGCCAGCAGCTTGCTAGCGACTAGCAATCAGCCCCAGCATTTT
CASSLLATSNQPQHF
>few|TRBV7-2|TRBJ2-1|NA
TGTGCCAGCAGCTTATCAGGGGACATCAGCTACAATGAGCAGTTCTTC
CASSLSGDISYNEQFF
>NA|TRBV2|TRBJ1-2|TRBD1
TGTGCCAGCACGGCAGGGGGTTATGGCTACACCTTC
CASTAGGYGYTF